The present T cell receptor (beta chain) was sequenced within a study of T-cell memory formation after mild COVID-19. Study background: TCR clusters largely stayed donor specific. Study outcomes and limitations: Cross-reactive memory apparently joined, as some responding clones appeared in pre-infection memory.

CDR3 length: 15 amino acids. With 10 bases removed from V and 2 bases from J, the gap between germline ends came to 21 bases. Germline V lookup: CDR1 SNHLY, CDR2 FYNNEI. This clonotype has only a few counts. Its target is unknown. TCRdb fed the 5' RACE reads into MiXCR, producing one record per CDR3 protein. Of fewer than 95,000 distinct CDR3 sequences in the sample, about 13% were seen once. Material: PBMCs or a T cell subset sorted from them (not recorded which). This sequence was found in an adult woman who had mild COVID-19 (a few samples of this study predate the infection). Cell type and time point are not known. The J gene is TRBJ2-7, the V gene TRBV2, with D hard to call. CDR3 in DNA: TGTGCCACTCAGACAACCGGTCAGCCAGCCTACGAGCAGTACTTC. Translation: CATQTTGQPAYEQYF.